This T cell receptor (beta chain) was observed in a study of CD8+CD57+ T cells in acquired aplastic anemia. For the study at large: Sorted CD4+ and CD8+ cells gave an average of about 3.4 ug of DNA. Points from the study as a whole: Comparison of patients with controls identified nearly 30 shared CD8+ CDR3 sequences.

Note on this clonotype: Its antigen is not identified.

CDR3 and TCR beta VDJ profiling relied on a genomic DNA template. TCRdb redid the calling of the reads with MiXCR, one entry per CDR3 protein. The table records about 200,000 distinct CDR3 sequences, approximately 51% of them present only once. Sequenced patients had shown CD8+CD57+ cell expansion by flow cytometry. Patients, without exception, had severe acquired aplastic anemia. This CDR3 has 15 residues. V dropped 5 bases and J dropped 2; count of bases not matched to a gene: 1. The germline gives CDR1 KGHDR, CDR2 SFDVKD. This TCR came from a human donor with aplastic anemia. Material: sorted CD4+, CD8+, or CD8+CD57+ T cells (not recorded which) from PBMCs. The rearrangement links TRBV24-1 to TRBJ2-6; 8 bases are a match to TRBD1. The CDR3 coding sequence is TGTGCCACCAGTGTGACAGGGGCTGGGGCCAACGTCCTGACTTTC. As protein: CATSVTGAGANVLTF.